The rows below give T cell receptor beta chains drawn from one sample of a study of T cells in Graves' hyperthyroidism and ophthalmopathy. TCRdb redid the calling of the multiplex PCR reads with MiXCR, one entry per CDR3 protein. The sample lists approximately 370,000 distinct CDR3 sequences; roughly 17% were seen once. Sequencing was carried out using blood. The receptors derive from a young woman with Graves' hyperthyroidism that later progressed to Graves' ophthalmopathy. Both conserved end residues are part of each CDR3.

v_gene	j_gene	len	CDR3aa
TRBV28	TRBJ2-7	12	CASSPLPVEQYF
TRBV7-9	TRBJ1-1	15	CASSSPTGMNTEAFF
TRBV14	TRBJ2-3	18	CASSQDPPLERNTDTQYF
TRBV19	TRBJ2-1	15	CASSIALSAYNEQFF
TRBV2	TRBJ2-5	15	CASSEDGAGMETQYF
TRBV19	TRBJ2-1	15	CASTFSGSSYNEQFF
TRBV11-2	TRBJ2-1	17	CASSLDSASGSVDEQFF
TRBV4-1	TRBJ1-2	13	CASGGLVSYGYTF
TRBV15	TRBJ2-5	16	CATSGAAILYQETQYF
TRBV12-3/TRBV12-4	TRBJ2-5	19	CASSLGRGREAIVLETQYF
TRBV5-5	TRBJ1-1	16	CASSLIRGERGTEAFF
TRBV27	TRBJ1-1	15	CASSSQGGLNTEAFF
TRBV7-2	TRBJ1-5	14	CASSRQGRNQPQHF
TRBV28	TRBJ2-7	14	CASSNGGGFYEQYF
TRBV30	TRBJ2-1	17	CAFLPLAGEVAFNEQFF
TRBV29-1	TRBJ1-2	12	CSVASRYYGYTF
TRBV7-2	TRBJ2-3	15	CASSPAGTSTDTQYF
TRBV11-2	TRBJ2-2	16	CASSLGLGLYTGELFF
TRBV6-5	TRBJ1-6	14	CASSYTGVSTPLHF
TRBV24-1	TRBJ2-7	14	CATSASGEGSEQYF
TRBV20-1	TRBJ2-7	16	CSARDPWGTMRDEQYF
TRBV6-9	TRBJ2-2	14	CASSYDVSAGEPFF
TRBV20-1	TRBJ2-1	16	CSAPGTSGRFYNEQFF
TRBV20-1	TRBJ2-1	16	CSAGVLAGGRHNEQFF
TRBV2	TRBJ2-1	20	CASRDRGTSGRSGSYNEQFF
TRBV20-1	TRBJ2-7	14	CSARRDRGSYEQYF
TRBV6-2/TRBV6-3	TRBJ2-7	13	CASSPVLEGEQYF
TRBV20-1	TRBJ2-5	13	CSAIETGGETQYF
TRBV30	TRBJ2-2	18	CAWSVPPRREAYTGELFF
TRBV4-1	TRBJ1-3	16	CASSQGTVHSGNTIYF
TRBV29-1	TRBJ1-1	14	CSGASWKMNTEAFF
TRBV15	TRBJ1-3	15	CATSISVYAGNTIYF
TRBV5-1	TRBJ1-4	16	CASSLVSGTTNEKLFF
TRBV24-1	TRBJ1-4	15	CATSDSKGINEKLFF
TRBV7-9	TRBJ1-4	16	CASSGPGQGWAEKLFF
TRBV27	TRBJ2-7	13	CASSLGLASEQYF
TRBV11-3	TRBJ2-1	17	CASSPQIGLAGDNEQFF
TRBV19	TRBJ1-5	14	CASTPRRDGQPQHF
TRBV6-1	TRBJ2-7	14	CASSRGQGSDEQYF
TRBV20-1	TRBJ2-7	11	CSAYRAYEQYF
TRBV5-1	TRBJ2-1	16	CASSLFPGGGYNEQFF
TRBV5-1	TRBJ1-2	16	CASSRRIGTLNYGYTF
TRBV6-2/TRBV6-3	TRBJ2-3	16	CASSPLSAGGTDTQYF
TRBV6-2/TRBV6-3	TRBJ2-3	22	CASSYPTHFETSGGSGTDTQYF
TRBV11-2	TRBJ2-3	12	CASSFEADTQYF
TRBV10-3	TRBJ1-2	13	CAISGSLNYGYTF
TRBV20-1	TRBJ2-5	13	CSAKTGSWETQYF
TRBV3-1	TRBJ2-1	16	CASSQDPVRGGNEQFF
TRBV5-5	TRBJ2-2	16	CASSEPGGKNTGELFF
TRBV6-1	TRBJ1-2	16	CASSATPGQGVNGYTF
TRBV11-2	TRBJ1-1	15	CASSQDRGGYTEAFF
TRBV5-1	TRBJ2-5	15	CASSLSAGAEKTQYF
TRBV30	TRBJ1-2	13	CAWSQGGPYGYTF
TRBV6-1	TRBJ1-5	15	CASRDRRGSNQPQHF
TRBV2	TRBJ2-3	9	CASNKAQYF
TRBV7-9	TRBJ2-3	17	CASSLGRGRGGTDTQYF
TRBV5-1	TRBJ2-1	14	CASSRRVSYNEQFF
TRBV4-2	TRBJ2-5	17	CASSQQASGGAGETQYF
TRBV24-1	TRBJ1-5	10	CAPSTQPQHF